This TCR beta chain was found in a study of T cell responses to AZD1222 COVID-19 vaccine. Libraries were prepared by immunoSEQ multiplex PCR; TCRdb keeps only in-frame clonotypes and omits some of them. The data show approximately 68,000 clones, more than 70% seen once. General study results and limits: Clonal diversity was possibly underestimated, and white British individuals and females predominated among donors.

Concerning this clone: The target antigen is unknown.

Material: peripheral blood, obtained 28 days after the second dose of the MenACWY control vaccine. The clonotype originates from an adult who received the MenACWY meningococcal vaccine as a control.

The CDR3 DNA follows: TGTGCCAGCTCACCAGGGGCGAGACAGGGCAATCAGCCCCAGCATTTT. Its translation: CASSPGARQGNQPQHF. The chain is built from TRBV18 and TRBJ1-5; perhaps TRBD1 as D (6 bases). Looked up from germline, CDR1 is KGHSH and CDR2 is LQKENI. The V end lost 2 bases, the J end lost 2 bases, and 13 bases lay between the germline ends. The CDR3 runs to 16 residues.